These T cell receptor beta chains were read from a single sample in a study of T cell repertoires in cytomegalovirus infection. Using its own MiXCR run on the reads, TCRdb lists one record per CDR3 protein. Counted here are about 160,000 distinct CDR3 sequences, 17% occurring once; the ten biggest clones make up 18%. Sequencing input: CD8+ T cells from PBMCs. These receptors were obtained from a human donor in good health (CMV status not recorded). Some clones in this sample may be carry-over from other donors' samples. CDR3s include the opening cysteine and the closing phenylalanine or tryptophan. The D gene is left open where the match is weak. Size tells how often a clone was seen (once, few, many) or the class of an expanded clone, and some rows leave it out.

CDR3: CASSPVPGQGDSSGEQYF
DNA: TGTGCCAGCAGCCCAGTCCCGGGACAGGGAGATTCTAGCGGCGAGCAGTACTTC
V: TRBV7-6
size: NA
J: TRBJ2-7
D: TRBD1

CDR3: CASSPTRGLHTDTQYF
DNA: TGTGCCAGCAGCCCCACCCGCGGGCTCCACACAGATACGCAGTATTTT
V: TRBV7-2
size: few
J: TRBJ2-3
D: NA

CDR3: CASGDFTNYGYTF
DNA: TGTGCCAGCGGCGACTTTACTAACTATGGCTACACCTTC
V: TRBV28
size: few
J: TRBJ1-2
D: NA

CDR3: CVSKNQGGGDSYEQYF
DNA: TGTGTCAGCAAGAACCAAGGGGGGGGAGACTCCTACGAGCAGTACTTC
V: TRBV12-3/TRBV12-4
size: NA
J: TRBJ2-7
D: NA

CDR3: CASSLEQGGNQPQHF
DNA: TGTGCCAGCAGCTTAGAACAGGGGGGTAATCAGCCCCAGCATTTT
V: TRBV11-2
size: few
J: TRBJ1-5
D: TRBD1

CDR3: CASRVLAYSTDTQYF
DNA: TGTGCCAGTCGCGTACTAGCGTATAGCACAGATACGCAGTATTTT
V: TRBV28
size: NA
J: TRBJ2-3
D: TRBD2

CDR3: CASSYSGGSYEQYF
DNA: TGTGCCAGCAGTTATAGCGGGGGTTCCTACGAGCAGTACTTC
V: TRBV6-2/TRBV6-3
size: few
J: TRBJ2-7
D: TRBD2

CDR3: CASSDGTGGNQPQHF
DNA: TGTGCCAGCAGCGACGGGACAGGGGGTAATCAGCCCCAGCATTTT
V: TRBV5-8
size: NA
J: TRBJ1-5
D: TRBD1

CDR3: CASRFSGAQETQYF
DNA: TGTGCCAGCAGGTTTAGCGGGGCCCAAGAGACCCAGTACTTC
V: TRBV6-1
size: NA
J: TRBJ2-5
D: TRBD2

CDR3: CASKGPGLAQSNSGANVLTF
DNA: TGTGCCAGCAAAGGACCGGGACTAGCGCAATCGAACTCTGGGGCCAACGTCCTGACTTTC
V: TRBV2
size: NA
J: TRBJ2-6
D: TRBD2

CDR3: CASSYSGAEYGYTF
DNA: TGTGCCAGCAGTTACTCCGGCGCAGAGTATGGCTACACCTTC
V: TRBV6-2/TRBV6-3
size: few
J: TRBJ1-2
D: NA

CDR3: CASSVVPNEQFF
DNA: TGTGCCAGCAGCGTAGTCCCCAATGAGCAGTTCTTC
V: TRBV9
size: few
J: TRBJ2-1
D: NA

CDR3: CASSVRSSGNEQFF
DNA: TGTGCCAGCAGCGTAAGATCTAGTGGGAATGAGCAGTTCTTC
V: TRBV7-9
size: NA
J: TRBJ2-1
D: NA

CDR3: CASSSDGRYGYTF
DNA: TGTGCCAGCAGCTCCGACGGGCGGTATGGCTACACCTTC
V: TRBV11-2
size: few
J: TRBJ1-2
D: NA

CDR3: CATAGPLNIQYF
DNA: TGTGCCACCGCGGGGCCGCTGAACATTCAGTACTTC
V: TRBV6-1
size: many
J: TRBJ2-4
D: NA

CDR3: CASSPFQTYEQYF
DNA: TGTGCCAGCAGTCCCTTTCAGACCTACGAGCAGTACTTC
V: TRBV12-3/TRBV12-4
size: NA
J: TRBJ2-7
D: NA

CDR3: CASSLTRGTEAFF
DNA: TGTGCCAGCAGCTTAACCAGGGGCACTGAAGCTTTCTTT
V: TRBV12-3/TRBV12-4
size: few
J: TRBJ1-1
D: NA

CDR3: CASSQGAKNIQYF
DNA: TGTGCCAGCAGCCAGGGAGCCAAAAACATTCAGTACTTC
V: TRBV6-2/TRBV6-3
size: many
J: TRBJ2-4
D: NA

CDR3: CASSPRSGSAYNEQFF
DNA: TGTGCCAGCAGCCCAAGGAGCGGGAGCGCGTACAATGAGCAGTTCTTC
V: TRBV9
size: NA
J: TRBJ2-1
D: TRBD2

CDR3: CASSPPGTGIHNEQFF
DNA: TGTGCCAGCAGTCCGCCCGGGACAGGGATTCACAATGAGCAGTTCTTC
V: TRBV6-2/TRBV6-3
size: medium-sized
J: TRBJ2-1
D: TRBD1

CDR3: CASNDRVYQPQHF
DNA: TGTGCCAGCAACGACAGGGTTTATCAGCCCCAGCATTTT
V: TRBV6-2/TRBV6-3
size: NA
J: TRBJ1-5
D: TRBD1

CDR3: CASSLDREGYEQYF
DNA: TGTGCCAGCAGCTTAGACAGGGAGGGGTACGAGCAGTACTTC
V: TRBV7-9
size: NA
J: TRBJ2-7
D: NA

CDR3: CASSERENTEAFF
DNA: TGTGCCAGCAGTGAGCGGGAGAACACTGAAGCTTTCTTT
V: TRBV6-4
size: NA
J: TRBJ1-1
D: NA

CDR3: CSARGTRDYNEQFF
DNA: TGCAGTGCTAGAGGGACTAGGGACTACAATGAGCAGTTCTTC
V: TRBV20-1
size: NA
J: TRBJ2-1
D: TRBD2

CDR3: CASSSRGDTKNEQFF
DNA: TGTGCCAGCAGCTCAAGAGGGGACACCAAAAATGAGCAGTTCTTC
V: TRBV11-3
size: few
J: TRBJ2-1
D: NA

CDR3: CASSLPSDTQYF
DNA: TGTGCCAGCAGCTTACCCTCAGATACGCAGTATTTT
V: TRBV7-2
size: many
J: TRBJ2-3
D: NA

CDR3: CASSPYKGFILNEQFF
DNA: TGTGCCAGCAGTCCTTATAAGGGCTTTATCCTAAATGAGCAGTTCTTC
V: TRBV27
size: NA
J: TRBJ2-1
D: NA

CDR3: CASSLADSYYEQYF
DNA: TGTGCCAGCAGCTTAGCTGACAGCTATTACGAGCAGTACTTC
V: TRBV7-2
size: few
J: TRBJ2-7
D: NA

CDR3: CASSMGQGYTEAFF
DNA: TGTGCCAGCAGCATGGGACAGGGGTACACTGAAGCTTTCTTT
V: TRBV14
size: NA
J: TRBJ1-1
D: TRBD1